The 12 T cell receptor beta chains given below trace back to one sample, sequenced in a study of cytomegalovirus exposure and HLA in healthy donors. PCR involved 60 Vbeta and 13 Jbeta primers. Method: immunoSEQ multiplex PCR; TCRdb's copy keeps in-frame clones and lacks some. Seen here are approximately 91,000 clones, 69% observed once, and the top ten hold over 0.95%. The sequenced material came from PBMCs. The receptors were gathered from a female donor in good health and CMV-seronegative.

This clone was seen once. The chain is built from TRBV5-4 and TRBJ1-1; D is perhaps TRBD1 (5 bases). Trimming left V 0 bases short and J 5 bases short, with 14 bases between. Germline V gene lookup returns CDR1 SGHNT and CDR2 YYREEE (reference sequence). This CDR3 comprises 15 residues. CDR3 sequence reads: CASSLEIRDRTEAFF. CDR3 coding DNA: TGTGCCAGCAGCTTGGAAATCAGGGATCGGACTGAAGCTTTCTTT.

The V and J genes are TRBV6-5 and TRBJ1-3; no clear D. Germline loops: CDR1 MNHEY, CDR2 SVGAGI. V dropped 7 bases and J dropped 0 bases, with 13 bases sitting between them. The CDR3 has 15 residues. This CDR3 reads CASTQTGNSGNTIYF. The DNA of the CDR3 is TGTGCCAGCACCCAGACGGGAAACTCTGGAAACACCATATATTTT.

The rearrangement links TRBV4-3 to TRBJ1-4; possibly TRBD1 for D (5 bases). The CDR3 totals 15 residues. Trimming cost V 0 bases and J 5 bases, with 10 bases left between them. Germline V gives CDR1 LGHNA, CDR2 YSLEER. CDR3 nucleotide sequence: TGCGCCAGCAGCCAAGATCAGGGTTCAAATGAAAAACTGTTTTTT. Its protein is CASSQDQGSNEKLFF.

CDR3 residues: CASSPGTSGRGEETQYF. The CDR3 coding sequence is TGTGCCAGCAGTCCCGGGACTAGCGGGCGAGGGGAAGAGACCCAGTACTTC. The genes are TRBV27 and TRBJ2-5; 12 nucleotides agree with TRBD2. J lost 3 bases, V lost 5 bases, and 10 bases had no gene match. Germline V gene sequence: CDR1 MNHEY, CDR2 SMNVEV (reference sequence). CDR3 length: 17 amino acids.

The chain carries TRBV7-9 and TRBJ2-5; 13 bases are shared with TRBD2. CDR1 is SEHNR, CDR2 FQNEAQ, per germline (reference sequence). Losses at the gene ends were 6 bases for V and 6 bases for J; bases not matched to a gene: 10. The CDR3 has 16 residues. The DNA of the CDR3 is TGTGCCAGCAGACCAGGACTAGCGGGAGTGGAGAAGACCCAGTACTTC. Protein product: CASRPGLAGVEKTQYF.

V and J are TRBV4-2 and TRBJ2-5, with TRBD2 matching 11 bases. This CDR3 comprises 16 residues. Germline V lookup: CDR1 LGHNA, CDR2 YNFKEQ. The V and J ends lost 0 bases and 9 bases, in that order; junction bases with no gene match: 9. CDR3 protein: CASSQDGTSGSGAQYF. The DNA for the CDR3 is TGTGCCAGCAGCCAAGATGGGACTAGCGGCTCGGGGGCCCAGTACTTC.

The CDR3, as DNA: TGTGCCAGCCAGGGGAACACTGAAGCTTTCTTT. It encodes CASQGNTEAFF. The rearrangement uses TRBV2 and TRBJ1-1, with D perhaps TRBD1 (5 bases). V lost 8 bases, J lost 1 base, and 5 bases lay in between. The CDR3 loop spans 11 amino acids. From germline, CDR1 is SNHLY and CDR2 FYNNEI.

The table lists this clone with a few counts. The CDR3 DNA reads as TGTGCCACCGCGACAGGGCGGAAAGAGACCCAGTACTTC. This gives the protein CATATGRKETQYF. This sequence joins TRBV21-1 and TRBJ2-5; TRBD1 is taken as the D call from the table, unchecked against the DNA. TRBV21-1 has pseudogene status. The CDR3 consists of 13 residues.

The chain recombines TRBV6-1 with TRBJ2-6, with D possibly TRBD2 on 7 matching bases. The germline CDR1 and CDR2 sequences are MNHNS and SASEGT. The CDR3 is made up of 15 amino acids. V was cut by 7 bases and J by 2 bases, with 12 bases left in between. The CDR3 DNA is TGTGCCAGCAATACGGGGGGCGCTGGGGCCAACGTCCTGACTTTC. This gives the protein CASNTGGAGANVLTF.

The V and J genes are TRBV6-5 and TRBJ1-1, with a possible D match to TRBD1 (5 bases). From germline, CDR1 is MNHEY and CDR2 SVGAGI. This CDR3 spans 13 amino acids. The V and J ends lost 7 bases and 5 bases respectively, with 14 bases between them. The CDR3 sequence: CASKLGGGTEAFF. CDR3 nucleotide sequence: TGTGCCAGCAAACTCGGGGGTGGGACTGAAGCTTTCTTT.

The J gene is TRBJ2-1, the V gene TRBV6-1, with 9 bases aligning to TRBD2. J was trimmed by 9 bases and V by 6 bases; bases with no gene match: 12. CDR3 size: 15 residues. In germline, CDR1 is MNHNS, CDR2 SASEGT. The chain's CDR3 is CASRPGLAFSSEQFF. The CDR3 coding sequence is TGTGCCAGCAGACCGGGACTAGCTTTCTCCAGTGAGCAGTTCTTC.

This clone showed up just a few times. CDR3: CASSLRVGYGYTF. The CDR3 DNA is TGTGCCAGCAGCTTGCGGGTAGGATATGGCTACACCTTC. This sequence joins TRBV5-4 and TRBJ1-2; D uncertain. Germline V gene lookup returns CDR1 SGHNT and CDR2 YYREEE (reference sequence). The CDR3 sequence is 13 residues long. Trimming pared 1 base from V and 5 bases from J, leaving 9 bases between. The full variable domain, with the rest looked up from reference TRBV5-4 and TRBJ1-2, is ETGVTQSPTHLIKTRGQQVTLRCSSQSGHNTVSWYQQALGQGPQFIFQYYREEENGRGNFPPRFSGLQFPNYSSELNVNALELDDSALYLCASSLRVGYGYTFGSGTRLTVV.